The source of this T cell receptor beta chain is a study of blood T cell repertoires in COVID-19. Across the study: Acute-phase and convalescent COVID-19 samples originated in the United States, Italy and Spain. PBMCs, B-cell-depleted T cells, or T cells were the source of the cDNA or gDNA that made up the material.

The CDR3 sequence is 15 residues long. CDR1 SGHVS and CDR2 FQNEAQ come from the germline V gene. Assignments of participants to cohorts depended upon their own reported clinical history. Authors' analysis steps: Estimates of nucleated cell counts were drawn from the amplification of reference gene primers. Only in-frame clones appear in the TCRdb table, and some are missing; sequencing was by immunoSEQ multiplex PCR. From that table come the V and J calls and clone size; the DNA was used to work out D and trimming. The data contain 110,000 to 150,000 clones, about 80% of them singletons. In regard to this clone: The junction departs from germline at one end; a sequencing error may be responsible.

The gene calls are TRBV7-8 and TRBJ1-5, with 8 bases matching TRBD1. Sequencing was carried out using PBMCs or T cells enriched from blood (not recorded which). The sequence was collected from a woman in her forties or fifties who had recovered from COVID-19. CDR3 protein: CASSIAPGGHQPQHF. CDR3 nucleotide sequence: TGTGCCAGCAGCATAGCCCCAGGGGGCCATCAGCCCCAGCATTTT. Variable domain in full (rest from reference TRBV7-8 and TRBJ1-5): GAGVSQSPRYKVAKRGQDVALRCDPISGHVSLFWYQQALGQGPEFLTYFQNEAQLDKSGLPSDRFFAERPEGSVSTLKIQRTQQEDSAVYLCASSIAPGGHQPQHFGDGTRLSIL.